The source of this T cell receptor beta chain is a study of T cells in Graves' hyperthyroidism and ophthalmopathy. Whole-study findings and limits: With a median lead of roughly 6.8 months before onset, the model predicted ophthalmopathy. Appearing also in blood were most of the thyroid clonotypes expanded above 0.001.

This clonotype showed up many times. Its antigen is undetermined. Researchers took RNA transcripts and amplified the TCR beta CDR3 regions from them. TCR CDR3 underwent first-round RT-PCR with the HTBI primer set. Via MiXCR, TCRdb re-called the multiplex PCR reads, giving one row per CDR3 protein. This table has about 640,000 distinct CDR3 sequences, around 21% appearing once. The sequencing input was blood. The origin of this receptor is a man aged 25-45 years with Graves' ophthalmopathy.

The CDR3: CSVAKRDRNTEAFF. The CDR3 DNA reads as TGCAGCGTTGCCAAACGGGACAGGAACACTGAAGCTTTCTTT. This sequence joins TRBV29-1 and TRBJ1-1; 7 bases line up with TRBD1. Trimming at V came to 4 bases and at J to 1 base, leaving 6 bases not matched to a gene. Germline CDR1 reads SQVTM; CDR2 reads ANQGSEA. The CDR3 has 14 amino acids. Full variable domain (remainder filled in from reference TRBV29-1 and TRBJ1-1): SAVISQKPSRDICQRGTSLTIQCQVDSQVTMMFWYRQQPGQSLTLIATANQGSEATYESGFVIDKFPISRPNLTFSTLTVSNMSPEDSSIYLCSVAKRDRNTEAFFGQGTRLTVV.